The 15 T cell receptor beta chains given below trace back to one sample, sequenced in a study of blood T cell repertoires in COVID-19 (dated by TCRdb to about 2020). Libraries were made using the immunoSEQ multiplex PCR assay. Here the immuneACCESS table is served through TCRdb, limited to in-frame sequences with V and J called. Missing clones are a known gap in these copies; in checked studies unresolved V genes cover under half, and the rest lacks a known reason. A total of 350,000 or so clones appear in this sample, approximately 90% of them only once. Less than 5% of the sample lies in the top ten. The sample consisted of peripheral blood. The receptors stem from a woman aged 60-70 years with COVID-19, enrolled during active disease.

This clone was detected only a few times. The chain couples TRBV19 to TRBJ1-2, with D unresolved. This CDR3 has 16 amino acids. Deletions cut 5 bases from V and 4 bases from J, with 20 bases between. CDR1 LNHDA and CDR2 SQIVND come from the germline V gene (reference sequence). The CDR3 DNA reads TGTGCCAGTAGTCCCCCTTCGGGATCCAGTACCTATGGCTACACCTTC. This gives the protein CASSPPSGSSTYGYTF.

This chain uses TRBV7-9 with TRBJ2-7; D ambiguous. Trimming cost V 5 bases and J 5 bases, with 13 bases left between them. In germline, CDR1 is SEHNR, CDR2 FQNEAQ (reference sequence). The CDR3 contains 13 residues. The CDR3 DNA reads TGTGCCAGCAGCCTGGCCCCTTTTAACGAGCAGTACTTC. Encoded protein: CASSLAPFNEQYF.

The chain couples TRBV27 to TRBJ2-1; 7 positions agree with TRBD1. V gave up 3 bases and J gave up 7 bases; unmatched junction bases: 3. This CDR3 is 13 amino acids long. CDR1 and CDR2 (germline): MNHEY, SMNVEV (reference sequence). CDR3 sequence (DNA): TGTGCCAGCAGTTTGGCAGGGGGTAATGAGCAGTTCTTC. Protein product: CASSLAGGNEQFF.

The rearrangement uses TRBV18 and TRBJ1-2; weak D call: TRBD1 (5 bases). The germline V gene encodes CDR1 KGHSH and CDR2 LQKENI. The CDR3 is 12 amino acids. Trimming pared 1 base from V and 6 bases from J, leaving 6 bases between. The CDR3, as DNA: TGTGCCAGCTCACCACAAGGGGATGGCTACACCTTC. This gives the protein CASSPQGDGYTF.

The V gene is TRBV6-5, the J gene TRBJ1-2; D gene unclear. The CDR3 sequence is 13 residues long. V was trimmed by 7 bases and J by 4 bases, leaving 13 bases between them. Germline CDR1 is MNHEY and CDR2 is SVGAGI. The CDR3 is CASTDGDPYGYTF. The CDR3 DNA reads as TGTGCCAGCACCGACGGAGATCCCTATGGCTACACCTTC.

The chain couples TRBV4-2 to TRBJ2-1; D not certain. V lost 1 base, J lost 9 bases, and 16 bases lay in between. The CDR3 runs to 15 residues. Germline V gene lookup returns CDR1 LGHNA and CDR2 YNFKEQ. The CDR3 bases are TGTGCCAGCAGCCAAGCTCAGACTTCACCTAGTGAGCAGTTCTTC. Amino acids: CASSQAQTSPSEQFF.

About this clone: Mismatch with germline at one junction end may stem from a read error. V gene TRBV18 combines with J gene TRBJ1-2; D not certain. The CDR3 consists of 13 residues. Germline lookup yields CDR1 KGHSH and CDR2 LQKENI. CDR3 bases: TGTGCCAGCTCACCCGACCGAAACTATGGCTGCACCTTC. Residues: CASSPDRNYGCTF.

The V gene is TRBV5-6, the J gene TRBJ2-5; D remains ambiguous. The CDR3 sequence is 11 residues long. CDR1 and CDR2 (germline): SGHDT, YYEEEE. Trimming stripped 3 bases from V and 2 bases from J, with 2 bases between. The chain's CDR3 is CASSSQETQYF. CDR3 nucleotide sequence: TGTGCCAGCAGCTCACAAGAGACCCAGTACTTC.

This clone has only one observation. The same CDR3 arises from other DNA sequences in this sample as well. The rearrangement joins TRBV19 to TRBJ1-1; TRBD1 is a possible D gene (6 bases). V was trimmed by 8 bases and J by 4 bases, leaving 14 bases between them. Germline V lookup: CDR1 LNHDA, CDR2 SQIVND (reference sequence). The length of the CDR3 is 13 residues. CDR3 amino acids: CASSRQGSTEAFF. The CDR3 nucleotides read TGTGCCAGTTCCCGGCAGGGGAGCACTGAAGCTTTCTTT.

The rearrangement joins TRBV2 to TRBJ2-1; 10 bases agree with TRBD2. The germline V gene has CDR1 SNHLY and CDR2 FYNNEI. CDR3 length: 17 residues. Trimming at V came to 2 bases and at J to 7 bases, leaving 11 bases not matched to a gene. The CDR3 reads CASSETPSGGALNEQFF. Written as DNA, the CDR3 is TGTGCCAGCAGTGAAACCCCAAGCGGGGGGGCCTTGAATGAGCAGTTCTTC.

The chain carries TRBV4-1 and TRBJ2-3, with TRBD1 identical over 11 bases. V was pared by 4 bases and J by 4 bases, with 4 bases of the junction left unmatched. This CDR3 comprises 15 residues. Germline CDR1 is MGHRA and CDR2 is YSYEKL. The CDR3 reads CASSPPGQGADTQYF. The CDR3 DNA is TGCGCCAGCAGCCCACCGGGACAGGGGGCAGATACGCAGTATTTT.

The chain has TRBV5-6 and TRBJ1-6; no clear D. The V gene lost 0 bases and the J gene lost 9 bases, with 10 bases spanning the gap. The CDR3 runs to 14 residues. Germline values: CDR1 SGHDT, CDR2 YYEEEE. CDR3 nucleotides: TGTGCCAGCAGCTTGGCGGCGCCGGGTTCACCCCTCCACTTT. Protein sequence: CASSLAAPGSPLHF.

This chain connects TRBV3-1 (or the pseudogene TRBV3-2) to TRBJ1-2, with D possibly being TRBD1 (5 bases). Germline V gene data show CDR1 as LGHDT and CDR2 as YNNKEL (reference sequence). The CDR3 is made up of 14 amino acids. Trimming stripped 1 base from V and 7 bases from J, with 13 bases between. The CDR3 DNA reads as TGTGCCAGCAGCCAAGTGGAAGGGGCAGGTGGCTACACCTTC. Translating it yields CASSQVEGAGGYTF.

With respect to this clone: Within the sample, other DNA sequences also encode this same CDR3. The chain recombines TRBV7-2 with TRBJ1-5; the D gene is possibly TRBD1 (6 bases). The germline gives CDR1 SGHTA, CDR2 FQGNSA. Trimming left V 5 bases short and J 2 bases short, with 7 bases between. The CDR3 contains 13 residues. CDR3 in amino acids: CASSRQGNQPQHF. The CDR3 DNA follows: TGTGCCAGCAGCAGACAGGGCAATCAGCCCCAGCATTTT.

This clone has only one observation. This chain links TRBV20-1 with TRBJ1-2, with D perhaps matching TRBD1 (5 bases). Germline V lookup: CDR1 DFQATT, CDR2 SNEGSKA (reference sequence). This CDR3 is built from 12 residues. Trimming removed 3 bases at V and 5 bases at J, with 10 bases between. The DNA of the CDR3 is TGCAGTGCTAGTCGGGGGGGTTATGGCTACACCTTC. Translation: CSASRGGYGYTF.